One T cell receptor beta chain is described in this entry. TCRdb's copy holds only in-frame clones and misses some; the assay was immunoSEQ multiplex PCR. The sample consists of 76,000 or so clones, 85% to 90% of them appearing once. These data belong to a study of OX40 agonist ivuxolimab in advanced cancers. Study-wide context: Patient treatment consisted of intravenous ivuxolimab administration every 2 weeks at 0.01 to 10 mg/kg. From roughly 23 to 90 years was the age range, with a mean of around 54 years, and approximately 80% were male.

V shed 5 bases and J shed 1 base, with 15 bases lying between them. CDR3 size: 15 residues. Germline CDR1 and CDR2: SGHAT and FQDESV (reference sequence). Sequencing used CD4+ or CD8+ T cells sorted from blood, obtained in a trial of the OX40 agonist ivuxolimab. V is TRBV11-1 and J is TRBJ2-7; TRBD2 might be the D (5 bases). This TCR derives from an adult with an advanced solid tumor such as melanoma, head and neck, liver or kidney cancer. The CDR3, as DNA: TGTGCCAGCAGCCAAGCCAGTGGCGGGTCCTACGAGCAGTACTTC. Translation gives CASSQASGGSYEQYF. Complete variable domain (other parts from reference TRBV11-1 and TRBJ2-7): EAEVAQSPRYKITEKSQAVAFWCDPISGHATLYWYRQILGQGPELLVQFQDESVVDDSQLPKDRFSAERLKGVDSTLKIQPAELGDSAMYLCASSQASGGSYEQYFGPGTRLTVT.